One sample yielded the 14 T cell receptor beta chains listed below, sequenced in a study of T cell changes during pregnancy in multiple sclerosis. Measured with immunoSEQ multiplex PCR; TCRdb has only the in-frame clones, and not every one. This table holds some 30,000 clones, 85% to 90% found once. This specimen was CD8+ T cells from peripheral blood mononuclear cells, taken before pregnancy. The source of these receptors is a female donor with multiple sclerosis, enrolled in a pregnancy study.

This chain links TRBV28 with TRBJ1-1; maybe TRBD1 (5 bases). Germline CDR1 MDHEN, CDR2 SYDVKM. The CDR3 has 12 residues. Trimming removed 5 bases from V and 6 bases from J, with 10 bases in between. This chain's CDR3 is CASSPGGAEAFF. The CDR3 DNA sequence: TGTGCCAGCAGTCCCGGGGGGGCTGAAGCTTTCTTT.

J is TRBJ2-1 and V is TRBV19; 10 bases agree with TRBD2. Germline loops: CDR1 LNHDA, CDR2 SQIVND (reference sequence). The CDR3 has 14 amino acids. With 5 bases clipped from V and 6 bases from J, the junction kept 4 bases outside the gene matches. The chain's CDR3 is CASSVVAGGNEQFF. The CDR3, as DNA: TGTGCCAGTAGTGTGGTAGCGGGGGGCAATGAGCAGTTCTTC.

This clone was seen just once. This chain connects TRBV7-3 to TRBJ2-3; TRBD2 matches 10 bases. Germline loops: CDR1 SGHTA, CDR2 FQGTGA. V was clipped by 0 bases and J by 2 bases; unmatched bases: 11. The CDR3 has 19 amino acids. As DNA, the CDR3 is TGTGCCAGCAGCTTAACGGGGTTAGCGGGGGGAGGGCTCACAGATACGCAGTATTTT. Translating gives CASSLTGLAGGGLTDTQYF.

The chain couples TRBV5-8 to TRBJ1-1, with D perhaps matching TRBD1 (6 bases). Germline-derived CDR1 and CDR2 are SGHTS and YDEGEE. The V and J ends lost 0 bases and 7 bases respectively, with 13 bases between them. This CDR3 has 14 amino acids. The CDR3 sequence is CASSLVDSYVEAFF. CDR3 nucleotides: TGTGCCAGCAGCTTGGTGGACAGCTATGTTGAAGCTTTCTTT.

V and J are TRBV13 and TRBJ2-2; no clear D gene. V gave up 7 bases and J gave up 1 base, with 10 bases separating them. The CDR3 is 14 residues long. Germline-derived CDR1 and CDR2 are PRHDT and FYEKMQ (reference sequence). CDR3 sequence reads: CASTRLENTGELFF. The CDR3 DNA follows: TGTGCCAGCACCAGACTGGAGAACACCGGGGAGCTGTTTTTT.

This clone was detected only once. The rearrangement uses TRBV4-3 and TRBJ1-4; D unresolved. The CDR3 contains 14 residues. Germline loops: CDR1 LGHNA, CDR2 YSLEER. The V end was cut by 1 base, the J end by 5 bases, with 8 bases between. Written as DNA, the CDR3 is TGCGCCAGCAGCCAAGTCGGAGGAAATGAAAAACTGTTTTTT. This sequence encodes CASSQVGGNEKLFF.

The rearrangement uses TRBV9 and TRBJ2-7; no clear D gene. CDR1 is SGDLS and CDR2 is YYNGEE in the germline V gene. The CDR3 is 14 residues long. V was clipped by 0 bases and J by 0 bases, with 7 bases between them. CDR3 nucleotide sequence: TGTGCCAGCAGCGTAGGTCGGAGCTCCTACGAGCAGTACTTC. Translating gives CASSVGRSSYEQYF.

This sequence joins TRBV9 and TRBJ1-2; D unclear. This CDR3 has 13 residues. Per germline, CDR1 SGDLS and CDR2 YYNGEE. V was cut by 4 bases and J by 4 bases, with 11 bases left in between. CDR3 sequence: CASSPQDRYGYTF. The CDR3 region has the DNA TGTGCCAGCAGCCCCCAGGATCGCTATGGCTACACCTTC.

The chain uses TRBV11-2 and TRBJ1-3; maybe TRBD1 (6 bases). The V gene's germline CDR1 is SGHAT and CDR2 FQNNGV. Trimming removed 2 bases from V and 10 bases from J, with 9 bases in between. The CDR3 length is 12 residues. The CDR3 coding sequence is TGTGCCAGCAGCTTACAGGGGACGACCATATATTTT. It codes for CASSLQGTTIYF.

This chain connects TRBV5-7 to TRBJ1-3; D call uncertain. Being an ORF, TRBV5-7 has a function that is uncertain. The CDR3 contains 13 residues. V was trimmed by 2 bases and J by 4 bases, leaving 7 bases between them. CDR3 residues: CASSLTGGNTIYF. The CDR3 nucleotides are TGTGCCAGCAGCTTAACGGGAGGAAACACCATATATTTT.

The rearrangement links TRBV6-5 to TRBJ1-6; 7 bases agree with TRBD1. Germline V gene sequence: CDR1 MNHEY, CDR2 SVGAGI. This CDR3 contains 15 residues. V lost 5 bases to trimming and J lost 0 bases; unmatched junction nucleotides: 1. CDR3 protein: CASSGDSSYNSPLHF. The CDR3 DNA reads as TGTGCCAGCAGTGGGGACAGCTCCTATAATTCACCCCTCCACTTT.

This sequence joins TRBV9 and TRBJ1-5, with 10 bases identical to TRBD1. Germline assignment: CDR1 SGDLS and CDR2 YYNGEE. CDR3 length: 14 residues. The J segment lost 7 bases and the V segment lost 4 bases, leaving 5 bases of the junction unmatched. The CDR3 nucleotides are TGTGCCAGCAGCCCCGGGACAGGGGCGCAGCCCCAGCATTTT. Its protein is CASSPGTGAQPQHF.

This clone was counted a single time. This chain links TRBV4-3 with TRBJ1-4, with TRBD1 identical over 8 bases. This CDR3 spans 15 amino acids. CDR1 is LGHNA, CDR2 YSLEER, per germline. Unmatched junction bases numbered 9, after V lost 4 bases and J lost 8 bases. CDR3 region: CASSRLTGDWEKLFF. For the CDR3, the DNA is TGCGCCAGCAGCCGGCTGACAGGGGATTGGGAAAAACTGTTTTTT.

The V gene is TRBV20-1, the J gene TRBJ2-7, with 9 positions matching TRBD1. The CDR3 contains 11 residues. Germline values: CDR1 DFQATT, CDR2 SNEGSKA (reference sequence). The CDR3 here is CRGQGGHGQYF. The DNA for the CDR3 is TGCAGGGGACAGGGTGGTCATGGGCAGTACTTC.